This T cell receptor (beta chain) is from a study of tumor and adjacent non-tumor tissue in lung cancer. This sample's RNA came from whole unsorted tissue. The normal lung tissue was taken more than 3 cm from the tumor edge. TCRbeta libraries were built with three rounds of nested PCR, modified from ARM-PCR. TCRdb reprocessed the multiplex PCR reads with MiXCR, giving one entry per CDR3 protein. The sample holds fewer than 55,000 distinct CDR3 sequences, roughly 60% seen once. With V trimmed by 10 bases and J by 7 bases, 15 bases remained unmatched. The CDR3 has 15 amino acids. Sample: distant non-tumor lung tissue. The sequence derives from a woman aged 40 to 50 with non-small cell lung cancer. V gene TRBV12-3 or TRBV12-4 combines with J gene TRBJ2-1; 8 bases fit TRBD2. CDR3 coding DNA: TGTGCCATCATCCCCGTTAGCGGGACCGAGAATGAGCAGTTCTTC. It codes for CAIIPVSGTENEQFF.